Given below is one TCR beta chain in context. An end of the junction does not agree with germline; a read error may underlie this. This CDR3 comprises 12 residues. Germline CDR1 is MDHEN and CDR2 is SYDVKM. RNA was extracted from bulk tissue without any cell sorting. More than 3 cm separated this lung sample from the edge of the tumor. These data are taken from a study of tumor and adjacent non-tumor tissue in lung cancer. The library came from three nested PCR rounds adapted from ARM-PCR protocols. TCRdb analysed the multiplex PCR reads with MiXCR anew, one entry per CDR3 protein. The repertoire holds over 100,000 distinct CDR3 sequences, with about 65% as singletons.

Sequencing was performed on distant non-tumor lung tissue. This clonotype was sampled from a man between 60 and 75 years old with non-small cell lung cancer. The chain combines TRBV28 with TRBJ1-1; D gene uncertain. CDR3 DNA: TGTGCCAGCAGTGCTCAGGAGCCTGAAGTTTTCTTT. Translating gives CASSAQEPEVFF.